The rows below give T cell receptor beta chains drawn from one sample of a study of blood T cell repertoires in COVID-19. Some clones are missing from TCRdb's copy, which holds only in-frame ones; the method was immunoSEQ multiplex PCR. The sample has 70,000 to 100,000 clones; about 90% are singletons. Sequencing was carried out using peripheral blood. These receptors were taken from a middle-aged man with COVID-19, enrolled during active disease. The CDR3 runs from the conserved cysteine through the conserved F or W. A D gene is named only where the DNA matches it firmly.

CDR3 length,V gene,J gene,D gene,CDR3 DNA,CDR3 protein
13,TRBV24-1,TRBJ1-2,NA,TGTGCCACCAGCGGCACAGGGTCCCATGGCTACACCTTC,CATSGTGSHGYTF
16,TRBV7-8,TRBJ2-3,TRBD1,TGTGCCAGCAGCCCACCCCTGGCAGGGGGAACAGATACGCAGTATTTT,CASSPPLAGGTDTQYF
14,TRBV2,TRBJ1-6,TRBD1,TGTGCCAGCAGTGATTCCGGGACAGTAAAGGTCCTCCACTTT,CASSDSGTVKVLHF
16,TRBV14,TRBJ2-1,NA,TGTGCCAGCAGCCCCTACATATCGCGGGTAAACAATGAGCAGTTCTTC,CASSPYISRVNNEQFF
11,TRBV20-1,TRBJ2-1,NA,TGCAGTGCCCCCGATAGTCGTGAGCAGTTCTTC,CSAPDSREQFF
18,TRBV11-2,TRBJ2-6,TRBD2,TGTGCCAGCAGCTTATCCCTAGCGGGCAGCTCTGGGGCCAACGTCCTGACTTTC,CASSLSLAGSSGANVLTF
15,TRBV6-2/TRBV6-3,TRBJ1-1,NA,TGTGCCAGCAGCAACACGGGTCCCGGAGGCACTGAAGCTTTCTTT,CASSNTGPGGTEAFF
11,TRBV2,TRBJ2-1,NA,TGTGCCAGCAGGGAGAACAATGAGCAGTTCTTC,CASRENNEQFF
13,TRBV11-2,TRBJ1-4,TRBD1,TGTGCCAGCAGCAAAGGACAGGGTGAAAAACTGTTTTTT,CASSKGQGEKLFF
12,TRBV7-9,TRBJ2-1,NA,TGTGCCAGCAGCTTAGCGGAGGCACAGCAGTTCTTC,CASSLAEAQQFF
14,TRBV15,TRBJ1-2,TRBD1,TGTGCCACCAGCAGGTCCAGACAGGGATATGGCTACACCTTC,CATSRSRQGYGYTF
15,TRBV2,TRBJ1-2,NA,TGTGCCAGCAGTATTGACAGGTTAGCTAACTATGGCTACACCTTC,CASSIDRLANYGYTF
17,TRBV30,TRBJ2-2,TRBD1,TGTGCCTGGAGTGTACCCTGGACAGGGGATAAATCCGGGGAGCTGTTTTTT,CAWSVPWTGDKSGELFF
15,TRBV3-1/TRBV3-2,TRBJ1-5,TRBD1,TGTGCCAGCAGCCAACTGGGACAGGGGACACAGCCCCAGCATTTT,CASSQLGQGTQPQHF
13,TRBV20-1,TRBJ2-5,TRBD2,TGCAGTGCTAGTAGGACTAGTAGGGAGACCCAGTACTTC,CSASRTSRETQYF